This T cell receptor (beta chain) was sequenced in a study of spatial heterogeneity in lung cancer. In TCRdb, the 5' RACE reads were re-called with MiXCR into one record per CDR3 protein. The profile shows fewer than 18,000 distinct CDR3 sequences, 3% to 4.5% of them singletons. Time point given: sample taken at primary tumor resection. Germline CDR1 DFQATT, CDR2 SNEGSKA (reference sequence). J gave up 3 bases and V 2 bases, and 4 bases lay outside the gene matches. This CDR3 is 15 amino acids long. This clonotype was observed at least ten times. The library was prepared for alpha chains; this beta chain is a stray read, so its frequency means little.

The receptor comes from a male donor with early-stage non-small cell lung cancer. Sequenced here: normal lung tissue next to the tumor, sampled at surgery. This chain uses TRBV20-1 with TRBJ2-7; 13 nucleotides agree with TRBD2. The DNA for the CDR3 is TGCAGTGCTAGACCCGGACTAGCGGGAGACTACGAGCAGTACTTC. Encoded protein: CSARPGLAGDYEQYF.